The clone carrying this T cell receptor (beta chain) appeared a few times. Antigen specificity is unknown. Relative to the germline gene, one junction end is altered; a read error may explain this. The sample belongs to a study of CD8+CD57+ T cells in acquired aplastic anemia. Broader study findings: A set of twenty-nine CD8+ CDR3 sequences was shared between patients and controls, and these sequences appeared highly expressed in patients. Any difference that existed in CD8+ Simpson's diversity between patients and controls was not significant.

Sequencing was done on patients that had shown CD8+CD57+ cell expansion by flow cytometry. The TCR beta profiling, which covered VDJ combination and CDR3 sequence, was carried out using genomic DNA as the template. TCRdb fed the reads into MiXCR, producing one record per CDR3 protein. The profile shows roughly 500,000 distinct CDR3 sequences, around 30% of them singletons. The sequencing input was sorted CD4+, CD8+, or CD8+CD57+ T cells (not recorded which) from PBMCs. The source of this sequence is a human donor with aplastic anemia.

CDR3 in amino acids: CASSSRGLAGGGYEQYF. For the CDR3, the DNA is TGTGCCAGCAGTTCCCGGGGACTAGCGGGAGGAGGCTACGAGCAGTACTTC. The V gene is TRBV24-1, the J gene TRBJ2-7; 15 nucleotides agree with TRBD2. In germline, CDR1 is KGHDR, CDR2 SFDVKD. The CDR3 spans 17 residues.